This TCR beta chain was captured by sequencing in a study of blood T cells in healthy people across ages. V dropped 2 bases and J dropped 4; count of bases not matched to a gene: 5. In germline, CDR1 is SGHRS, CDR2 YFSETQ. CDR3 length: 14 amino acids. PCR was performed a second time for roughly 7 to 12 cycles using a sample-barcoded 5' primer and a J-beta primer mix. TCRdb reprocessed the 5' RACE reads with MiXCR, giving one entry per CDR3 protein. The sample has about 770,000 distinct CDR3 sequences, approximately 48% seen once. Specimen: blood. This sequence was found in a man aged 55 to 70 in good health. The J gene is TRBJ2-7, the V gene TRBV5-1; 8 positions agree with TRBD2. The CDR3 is CASSFGGGRYEQYF. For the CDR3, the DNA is TGCGCCAGCAGCTTCGGCGGGGGGAGATACGAGCAGTACTTC.